The entry below describes one TCR beta chain. No antigen is known for it. The record originates from a study of shared clonotypes between healthy human individuals. Execution of the assay was at deep level. Authors' analysis steps: Junction-only immunoSEQ data arrived without quality scores, meaning filtering differed. Repertoires were generated with immunoSEQ multiplex PCR, while TCRdb's copy carries only in-frame clones and drops some. V and J calls and clone size are given by that table; D and trimming were obtained from the DNA. In the table there are approximately 2,300,000 clones, 85% to 95% of which are singletons. CDR1 and CDR2 (germline): LNHDA, SQIVND (reference sequence). The V end lost 7 bases, the J end lost 0 bases, and 14 bases lay between the germline ends. This CDR3 has 15 residues. Study outcomes and limitations: Rarefaction showed sorted-subset sequencing was incomplete despite large depth.

This rearrangement joins TRBV19 to TRBJ2-3; a weak D match, TRBD2 (6 bases). The TCR originated in a man aged 18 to 30 in good health. Some clones in this sample may be carry-over from other donors' samples. Material: naive CD4+ T cells from PBMCs. Subset specified: CD45RA+ positively selected. The chain's CDR3 is CASTPWAGSTDTQYF. CDR3 nucleotides: TGTGCCAGTACCCCGTGGGCGGGGAGCACAGATACGCAGTATTTT.